The 7 T cell receptor beta chains below all came from one sample that was sequenced in a study of glioma-infiltrating T cells after dendritic cell vaccination. Measured with immunoSEQ multiplex PCR; TCRdb has only the in-frame clones, and not every one. Of under 100,000 clones listed, more than 75% are singletons. The starting material was blood, obtained before dendritic cell vaccination. The receptors were gathered from a human donor with glioblastoma.

This clone was seen more than once but under ten times. The gene calls are TRBV7-2 and TRBJ2-1; tentative D call: TRBD1 (5 bases). From germline, CDR1 is SGHTA and CDR2 FQGNSA. The V end was cut by 3 bases, the J end by 0 bases, with 9 bases between. This CDR3 region has 15 residues. The CDR3 region has the DNA TGTGCCAGCAGCTTTAGGGGATCCTCCTACAATGAGCAGTTCTTC. Translated, it gives CASSFRGSSYNEQFF.

The genes are TRBV30 and TRBJ2-3, with D perhaps TRBD2 (5 bases). Germline-derived CDR1 and CDR2 are GTSNPN and SVGIG (reference sequence). The CDR3 runs to 14 residues. V lost 3 bases and J 0 bases, leaving 10 bases between the germline ends. The CDR3 nucleotides are TGTGCCTGGAGCCGGGGTTTAAGCACAGATACGCAGTATTTT. Amino acid sequence: CAWSRGLSTDTQYF.

A few counts support this clone. The V and J genes are TRBV2 and TRBJ1-2, with D hard to call. Germline loops: CDR1 SNHLY, CDR2 FYNNEI. The CDR3 is 11 amino acids. Trimming removed 6 bases from V and 11 bases from J, with 13 bases in between. The CDR3 bases are TGTGCCAGCAGAGAGGAACCTCGGTACACCTTC. Translated: CASREEPRYTF.

This clone was seen at least ten times. The V gene is TRBV7-8, the J gene TRBJ2-7, with D perhaps TRBD2 (5 bases). This CDR3 spans 13 amino acids. Germline CDR1 reads SGHVS; CDR2 reads FQNEAQ. V was trimmed by 3 bases and J by 4 bases, leaving 10 bases between them. The CDR3, as DNA: TGTGCCAGCAGCTTTAGCGACACGTACGAGCAGTACTTC. Translating it yields CASSFSDTYEQYF.

This chain connects TRBV5-4 to TRBJ2-7; TRBD1 might be the D (6 bases). Trimming took off 4 bases at V and 9 bases at J, with 26 bases between the two ends. Germline V lookup: CDR1 SGHNT, CDR2 YYREEE (reference sequence). The CDR3 is 16 amino acids. CDR3 in amino acids: CASSRELDSGGNRQYF. The CDR3 region has the DNA TGTGCCAGCAGCCGGGAACTGGACAGTGGAGGAAATCGGCAGTACTTC.

V and J are TRBV11-2 and TRBJ2-2; D is possibly TRBD2 (5 bases). This CDR3 contains 17 residues. From germline, CDR1 is SGHAT and CDR2 FQNNGV. With 4 bases removed from V and 5 bases from J, the gap between germline ends came to 20 bases. In DNA, the CDR3 is TGTGCCAGCAGCTCCCGTCAAGGGAGAGAATCAACCGGGGAGCTGTTTTTT. It is translated as CASSSRQGRESTGELFF.

The table lists this clone with a count of one. J is TRBJ2-7 and V is TRBV28, with TRBD2 identical over 10 bases. V shed 5 bases and J 11 bases; nucleotides not matched to a gene: 15. The CDR3 extends over 15 amino acids. The germline CDR1 and CDR2 sequences are MDHEN and SYDVKM. The CDR3 here is CASSPNGLAGDQKYF. The DNA for the CDR3 is TGTGCCAGCAGTCCAAATGGGCTAGCGGGAGACCAGAAGTACTTC.